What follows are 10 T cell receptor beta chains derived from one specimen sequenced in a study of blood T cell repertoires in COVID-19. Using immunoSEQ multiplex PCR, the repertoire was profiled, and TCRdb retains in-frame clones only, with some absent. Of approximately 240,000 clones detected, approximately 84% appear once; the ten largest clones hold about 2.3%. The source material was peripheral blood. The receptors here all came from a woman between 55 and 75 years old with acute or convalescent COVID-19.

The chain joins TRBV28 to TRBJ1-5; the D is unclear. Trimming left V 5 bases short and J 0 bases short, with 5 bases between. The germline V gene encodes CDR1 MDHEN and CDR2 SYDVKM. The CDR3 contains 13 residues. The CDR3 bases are TGTGCCAGCAGTCTAGATAGCAATCAGCCCCAGCATTTT. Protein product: CASSLDSNQPQHF.

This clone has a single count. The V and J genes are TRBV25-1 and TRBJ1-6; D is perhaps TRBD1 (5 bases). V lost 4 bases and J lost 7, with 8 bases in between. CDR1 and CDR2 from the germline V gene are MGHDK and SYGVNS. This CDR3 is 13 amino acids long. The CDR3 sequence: CASSAGWNSPLHF. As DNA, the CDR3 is TGTGCCAGCAGTGCAGGGTGGAATTCACCCCTCCACTTT.

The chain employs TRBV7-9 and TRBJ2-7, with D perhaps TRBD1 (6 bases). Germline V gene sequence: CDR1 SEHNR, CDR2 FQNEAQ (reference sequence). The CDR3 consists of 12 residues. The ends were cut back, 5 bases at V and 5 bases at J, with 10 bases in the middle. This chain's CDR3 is CASSKQGNEQYF. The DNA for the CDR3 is TGTGCCAGCAGCAAACAGGGAAACGAGCAGTACTTC.

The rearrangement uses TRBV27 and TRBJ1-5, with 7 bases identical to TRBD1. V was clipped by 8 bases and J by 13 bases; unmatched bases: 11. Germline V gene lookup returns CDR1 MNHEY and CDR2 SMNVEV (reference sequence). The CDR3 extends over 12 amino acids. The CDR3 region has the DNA TGTGCCAGCGGAAATTCACAGGGGCGACAGCATTTT. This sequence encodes CASGNSQGRQHF.

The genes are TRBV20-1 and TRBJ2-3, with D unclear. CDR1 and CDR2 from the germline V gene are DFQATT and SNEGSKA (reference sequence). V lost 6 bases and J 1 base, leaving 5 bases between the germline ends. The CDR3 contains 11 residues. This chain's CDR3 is CSALGTDTQYF. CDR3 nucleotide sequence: TGCAGTGCGTTAGGCACAGATACGCAGTATTTT.

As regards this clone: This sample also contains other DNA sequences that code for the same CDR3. The CDR3 here is CSVEGGTEAFF. The CDR3 DNA reads TGCAGCGTTGAGGGAGGGACTGAAGCTTTCTTT. This rearrangement joins TRBV29-1 to TRBJ1-1; D remains unclear. The CDR3 totals 11 residues. Trimming took off 3 bases at V and 5 bases at J, with 7 bases between the two ends. Germline loops: CDR1 SQVTM, CDR2 ANQGSEA.

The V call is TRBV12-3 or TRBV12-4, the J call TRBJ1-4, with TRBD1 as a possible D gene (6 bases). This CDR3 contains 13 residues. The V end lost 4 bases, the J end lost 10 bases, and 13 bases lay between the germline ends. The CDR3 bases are TGTGCCAGCAGTTCCGGGACATCAGGAAAACTGTTTTTT. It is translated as CASSSGTSGKLFF.

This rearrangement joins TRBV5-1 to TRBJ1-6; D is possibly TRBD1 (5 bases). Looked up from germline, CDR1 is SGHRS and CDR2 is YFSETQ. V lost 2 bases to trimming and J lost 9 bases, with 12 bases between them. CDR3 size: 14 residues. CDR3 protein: CASSFDPGGSPLHF. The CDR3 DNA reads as TGCGCCAGCAGCTTCGATCCGGGGGGTTCACCCCTCCACTTT.

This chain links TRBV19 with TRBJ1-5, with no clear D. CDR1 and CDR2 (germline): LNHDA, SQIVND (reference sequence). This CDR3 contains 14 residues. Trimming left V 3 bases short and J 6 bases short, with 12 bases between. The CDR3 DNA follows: TGTGCCAGTAGTATTAGGACTTCAACTCAGCCCCAGCATTTT. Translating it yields CASSIRTSTQPQHF.

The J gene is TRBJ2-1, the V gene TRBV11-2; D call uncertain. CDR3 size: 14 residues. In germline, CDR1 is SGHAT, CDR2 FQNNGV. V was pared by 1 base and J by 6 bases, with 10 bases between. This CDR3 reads CASSLARNPNEQFF. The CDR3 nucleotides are TGTGCCAGCAGCTTAGCCAGGAATCCCAATGAGCAGTTCTTC.